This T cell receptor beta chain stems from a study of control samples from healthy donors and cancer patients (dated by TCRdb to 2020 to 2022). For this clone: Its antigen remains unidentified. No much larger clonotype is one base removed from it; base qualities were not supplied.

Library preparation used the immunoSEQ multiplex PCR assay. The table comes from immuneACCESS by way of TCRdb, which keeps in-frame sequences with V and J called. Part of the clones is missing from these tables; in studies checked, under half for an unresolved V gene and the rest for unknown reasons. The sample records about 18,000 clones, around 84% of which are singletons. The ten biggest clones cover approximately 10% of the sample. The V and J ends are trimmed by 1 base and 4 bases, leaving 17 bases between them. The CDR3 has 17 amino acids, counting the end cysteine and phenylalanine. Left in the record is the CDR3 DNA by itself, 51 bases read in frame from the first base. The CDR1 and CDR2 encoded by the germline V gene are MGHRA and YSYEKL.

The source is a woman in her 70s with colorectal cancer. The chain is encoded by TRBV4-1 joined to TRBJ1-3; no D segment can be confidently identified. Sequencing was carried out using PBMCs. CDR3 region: CASSQVQPTSLGNTIYF. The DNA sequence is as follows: TGCGCCAGCAGCCAAGTTCAGCCTACCTCCCTCGGAAACACCATATATTTT.